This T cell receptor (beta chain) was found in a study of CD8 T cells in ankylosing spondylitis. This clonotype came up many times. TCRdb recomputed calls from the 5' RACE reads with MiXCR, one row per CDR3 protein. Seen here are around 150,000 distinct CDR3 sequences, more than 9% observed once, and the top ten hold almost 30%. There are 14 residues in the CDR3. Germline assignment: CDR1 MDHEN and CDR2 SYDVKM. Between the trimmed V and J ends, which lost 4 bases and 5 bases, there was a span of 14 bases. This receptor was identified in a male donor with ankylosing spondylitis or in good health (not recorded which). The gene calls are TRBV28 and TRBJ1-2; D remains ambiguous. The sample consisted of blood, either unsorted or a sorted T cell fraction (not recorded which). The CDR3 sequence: CASSSSPLNYGYTF. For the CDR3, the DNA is TGTGCCAGCAGTTCCTCCCCTCTAAATTATGGCTACACCTTC.